Shown below are 5 T cell receptor beta chains from a single sample sequenced in a study of CD8+CD57+ T cells in acquired aplastic anemia (dated by TCRdb to 2016 to 2019). Flow cytometry had shown CD8+CD57+ cell expansion in the patients selected for sequencing. TCRdb records Illumina HiSeq 2000 as the sequencer. Profiling of TCR beta VDJ combinations and CDR3 sequences used genomic DNA as the template. TCRdb applied fastp at Q25 and MiXCR to the public reads, then kept only in-frame beta chains. Duplicate CDR3 protein sequences are folded into a single record with the most common DNA and genes. In all, the sample holds around 120,000 distinct CDR3 sequences, and roughly 40% of those were seen once. The top ten clones comprise around 2.5% of the sample. What was sequenced was sorted CD4+, CD8+, or CD8+CD57+ T cells (not recorded which) from PBMCs. These receptors were taken from a human donor with aplastic anemia.

This clonotype has more than one count but fewer than ten. The chain links TRBV19 to TRBJ2-3; D not resolved. The V end was cut by 3 bases, the J end by 3 bases, with 4 bases between. The CDR3 loop spans 12 amino acids. Germline V lookup: CDR1 LNHDA, CDR2 SQIVND (reference sequence). The CDR3 bases are TGTGCCAGTAGTATCGGGACAGATACGCAGTATTTT. It yields the protein CASSIGTDTQYF.

The genes are TRBV7-6 and TRBJ2-3, with 14 bases fitting TRBD2. Germline assignment: CDR1 SGHVS and CDR2 FNYEAQ. CDR3 length equals 15 residues. J gave up 4 bases and V 5 bases, and 2 bases lay outside the gene matches. DNA for the CDR3: TGTGCCAGCAGCCTGACTAGCGGGGGGGCAGATACGCAGTATTTT. Amino acids: CASSLTSGGADTQYF. Supplemented by reference TRBV7-6 and TRBJ2-3, the full variable domain reads GAGVSQSPRYKVTKRGQDVALRCDPISGHVSLYWYRQALGQGPEFLTYFNYEAQQDKSGLPNDRFSAERPEGSISTLTIQRTEQRDSAMYRCASSLTSGGADTQYFGPGTRLTVL.

This clonotype was detected many times. The CDR3 spells CASSTGQGINYGYTF. CDR3 coding DNA: TGTGCCAGCAGCACGGGACAGGGAATCAACTATGGCTACACCTTC. V gene TRBV9 combines with J gene TRBJ1-2; 9 bases agree with TRBD1. This CDR3 is built from 15 residues. The V gene's germline CDR1 is SGDLS and CDR2 YYNGEE. J gave up 2 bases and V 4 bases, and 6 bases lay outside the gene matches.

The chain couples TRBV5-1 to TRBJ2-3; the match to TRBD2 covers 11 bases. Per germline, CDR1 SGHRS and CDR2 YFSETQ. The CDR3 is made up of 18 amino acids. J lost 3 bases, V lost 4 bases, and 13 bases had no gene match. The CDR3 sequence is CASSASLLAGGKTDTQYF. In DNA form, the CDR3 reads TGCGCCAGCAGCGCGAGCCTTTTAGCGGGGGGGAAGACAGATACGCAGTATTTT.

A note on this clonotype: A much larger clone differs from this one at a single base, so this may be a read error. Likely a read error: the CDR3 ends without its conserved phenylalanine or tryptophan. CDR3 residues: CASRGDDYGYTI. The CDR3 nucleotides read TGTGCCAGCAGGGGGGATGACTATGGCTACACCATC. The V and J genes are TRBV6-1 and TRBJ1-2; D perhaps matches TRBD1 (5 bases). This CDR3 has 12 residues. Trimming cost V 6 bases and J 3 bases, with 8 bases left between them. The V gene's germline CDR1 is MNHNS and CDR2 SASEGT.